Each of the 32 T cell receptor beta chains below was sequenced from the same sample in a study of follicular helper T cells after annual influenza vaccination. Time point here: 2013-2014 season, 7 days after vaccination. TCRdb keeps only in-frame clones here, not all; method: immunoSEQ multiplex PCR. The table has about 10,000 clones, around 81% seen once. Sequenced here: CXCR5- memory CD4+ T cells sorted from blood, sampled 7 days after influenza vaccination. All receptors come from an adult who received the influenza vaccine.

V gene TRBV28 combines with J gene TRBJ2-7, with D perhaps matching TRBD1 (6 bases). Germline-derived CDR1 and CDR2 are MDHEN and SYDVKM. The CDR3 covers 12 residues. V was trimmed by 8 bases and J by 0 bases, leaving 8 bases between them. This chain's CDR3 is CASGQNSYEQYF. For the CDR3, the DNA is TGTGCCAGCGGACAGAACTCCTACGAGCAGTACTTC.

This chain connects TRBV11-3 to TRBJ2-1, with D possibly being TRBD1 (5 bases). The CDR3 consists of 17 residues. Germline V gene lookup returns CDR1 SGHNT and CDR2 YENEEA. The V and J ends lost 5 bases and 0 bases respectively, with 17 bases between them. CDR3 residues: CASSHRNGRDSYNEQFF. The CDR3, as DNA: TGTGCCAGCAGCCACAGGAATGGGCGAGACTCCTACAATGAGCAGTTCTTC.

The chain employs TRBV6-5 and TRBJ2-1; 12 bases map to TRBD2. The CDR3 runs to 16 residues. V trimming: 2 bases; J trimming: 7 bases; junction bases outside the gene matches: 6. CDR1 MNHEY and CDR2 SVGAGI come from the germline V gene. The CDR3 DNA follows: TGTGCCAGCAGTTACCCGGGACTAGCGGGCGGTAATGAGCAGTTCTTC. Residues: CASSYPGLAGGNEQFF.

J is TRBJ1-5 and V is TRBV28, with D maybe TRBD1 (5 bases). Germline V gene sequence: CDR1 MDHEN, CDR2 SYDVKM. The CDR3 length is 16 residues. Trimming removed 6 bases from V and 2 bases from J, with 17 bases in between. The CDR3: CASSQIGARGNQPQHF. The CDR3 DNA reads TGTGCCAGCAGCCAAATTGGGGCCCGGGGCAATCAGCCCCAGCATTTT.

V and J are TRBV19 and TRBJ2-2; possible D gene TRBD2, 6 bases. The V gene lost 5 bases and the J gene lost 6 bases, with 16 bases spanning the gap. The CDR3 runs to 15 residues. The V gene's germline CDR1 is LNHDA and CDR2 SQIVND (reference sequence). CDR3 in DNA: TGTGCCAGTAGTGCTCCGGACTGGGGGGCCGGGGAGCTGTTTTTT. This sequence encodes CASSAPDWGAGELFF.

This chain uses TRBV6-6 with TRBJ1-4; 12 bases agree with TRBD1. Germline CDR1 is MNHNY and CDR2 is SVGAGI (reference sequence). Germline trimming cut 2 bases from V and 7 bases from J; bases unmatched to any gene: 2. CDR3 length: 15 residues. The CDR3: CASSYRDRGREKLFF. The CDR3 region has the DNA TGTGCCAGCAGTTACCGGGACAGGGGGCGTGAAAAACTGTTTTTT.

The chain combines TRBV21-1 with TRBJ1-2; the table's D call TRBD1 went unverified against the DNA. TRBV21-1 is reported as a pseudogene. CDR3 size: 14 residues. The CDR3 nucleotides are TGTGCCAGCAGCAAATCCCGGACAAAAGATGGCTACACCTTC. This encodes CASSKSRTKDGYTF.

DNA for the CDR3: TGTGCCAGCAGTCAAACCCCCGGGACAGGGGCGTTCTTC. Its translation: CASSQTPGTGAFF. The V and J genes are TRBV6-6 and TRBJ2-1; 10 bases line up with TRBD1. The CDR3 length is 13 residues. Germline V gene sequence: CDR1 MNHNY, CDR2 SVGAGI (reference sequence). Trimming cost V 5 bases and J 15 bases; bases outside gene matches: 10.

The chain links TRBV19 to TRBJ2-5; TRBD2 matches 11 bases. The germline gives CDR1 LNHDA, CDR2 SQIVND (reference sequence). The CDR3 runs to 17 residues. Losses at the gene ends were 5 bases for V and 3 bases for J; bases not matched to a gene: 11. DNA for the CDR3: TGTGCCAGTAGTCGGGGGGGGCTAGCGGGAGGTGAAGAGACCCAGTACTTC. It is translated as CASSRGGLAGGEETQYF.

V gene TRBV27 combines with J gene TRBJ2-7; no reliable D call. This CDR3 has 16 residues. With 2 bases removed from V and 1 base from J, the gap between germline ends came to 15 bases. Germline-derived CDR1 and CDR2 are MNHEY and SMNVEV (reference sequence). The CDR3 loop reads CASSLVRSPISYEQYF. CDR3 DNA sequence: TGTGCCAGCAGTTTAGTGAGGTCTCCGATTTCCTACGAGCAGTACTTC.

The chain couples TRBV19 to TRBJ2-2, with TRBD2 matching over 11 bases. This CDR3 has 16 residues. CDR1 is LNHDA and CDR2 is SQIVND in the germline V gene (reference sequence). With V trimmed by 7 bases and J by 3 bases, 7 bases remained unmatched. CDR3 bases: TGTGCCAGTACCCCACTAGCGGGGGCCGACACCGGGGAGCTGTTTTTT. It specifies CASTPLAGADTGELFF.

The chain combines TRBV4-1 with TRBJ2-7, with 12 positions matching TRBD2. V was clipped by 2 bases and J by 4 bases; unmatched bases: 3. The CDR3 length is 15 residues. The germline V gene has CDR1 MGHRA and CDR2 YSYEKL. The CDR3 region is CASSQLAGGDYEQYF. The CDR3 DNA sequence: TGCGCCAGCAGCCAACTAGCGGGAGGGGATTACGAGCAGTACTTC.

V gene TRBV25-1 combines with J gene TRBJ2-1, with 8 positions matching TRBD1. The CDR3 contains 14 residues. Germline lookup yields CDR1 MGHDK and CDR2 SYGVNS. With 8 bases clipped from V and 8 bases from J, the junction kept 11 bases outside the gene matches. The CDR3 DNA is TGTGCCAGCCGGGACGACAGGGGACCCTATGAGCAGTTCTTC. Translating gives CASRDDRGPYEQFF.

The chain recombines TRBV6-5 with TRBJ2-1; possibly TRBD1 or TRBD2 for D (6 bases each). The CDR3 is made up of 16 amino acids. Germline V gene data show CDR1 as MNHEY and CDR2 as SVGAGI. Deletions cut 0 bases from V and 2 bases from J, with 11 bases between. This chain's CDR3 is CASSYSGGGAYNEQFF. The DNA of the CDR3 is TGTGCCAGCAGTTACTCAGGGGGAGGCGCCTACAATGAGCAGTTCTTC.

In this sample, this clone turned up a few times. The genes are TRBV28 and TRBJ2-7, with D possibly matching TRBD2 (5 bases). V lost 5 bases and J 1 base, leaving 6 bases between the germline ends. The CDR3 sequence is 12 residues long. Germline V gene data show CDR1 as MDHEN and CDR2 as SYDVKM. The CDR3 protein is CASSRGSYEQYF. In DNA, the CDR3 is TGTGCCAGCAGTCGAGGGTCCTACGAGCAGTACTTC. The full variable domain, with the rest looked up from reference TRBV28 and TRBJ2-7, is DVKVTQSSRYLVKRTGEKVFLECVQDMDHENMFWYRQDPGLGLRLIYFSYDVKMKEKGDIPEGYSVSREKKERFSLILESASTNQTSMYLCASSRGSYEQYFGPGTRLTVT.

The V and J genes are TRBV27 and TRBJ2-1, with TRBD2 matching over 12 bases. Germline values: CDR1 MNHEY, CDR2 SMNVEV (reference sequence). V dropped 1 base and J dropped 7; count of bases not matched to a gene: 8. The CDR3 sequence is 17 residues long. The CDR3 protein is CASSLLVGTSGLNEQFF. The CDR3 DNA reads TGTGCCAGCAGTTTATTGGTAGGGACTAGCGGGCTAAATGAGCAGTTCTTC.

This clone turned up a few times. The rearrangement joins TRBV19 to TRBJ1-3; D is unresolved. This CDR3 comprises 13 residues. Deletions cut 9 bases from V and 0 bases from J, with 9 bases between. In germline, CDR1 is LNHDA, CDR2 SQIVND (reference sequence). The CDR3: CASDGSSGNTIYF. The DNA for the CDR3 is TGTGCCAGCGACGGAAGCTCTGGAAACACCATATATTTT.

The chain employs TRBV10-3 and TRBJ1-1, with 7 nucleotides matching TRBD1. Germline CDR1 and CDR2: ENHRY and SYGVKD. The CDR3 length is 14 residues. The trim removed 7 bases at V and 0 bases at J, leaving 5 bases unmatched. The CDR3 sequence is CAINRQGMNTEAFF. The CDR3 bases are TGTGCCATCAATAGACAGGGAATGAACACTGAAGCTTTCTTT.

This chain uses TRBV30 with TRBJ2-3; D not certain. V gave up 2 bases and J gave up 2 bases, with 8 bases separating them. Germline loops: CDR1 GTSNPN, CDR2 SVGIG (reference sequence). This CDR3 has 13 residues. The CDR3 sequence: CAWSSKATDTQYF. CDR3 DNA: TGTGCCTGGAGTTCAAAGGCCACAGATACGCAGTATTTT.

V and J are TRBV25-1 and TRBJ2-7, with 10 bases that match TRBD1. Trimming cost V 3 bases and J 7 bases; bases outside gene matches: 9. The CDR3 runs to 15 residues. The germline V gene has CDR1 MGHDK and CDR2 SYGVNS. The CDR3 reads CASSDPRTGGGEQYF. In DNA, the CDR3 is TGTGCCAGCAGTGACCCCCGGACAGGGGGTGGGGAGCAGTACTTC.

The chain links TRBV4-1 to TRBJ2-4; D is uncertain. This CDR3 has 16 residues. Trimming cost V 0 bases and J 1 base, with 10 bases left between them. Looked up from germline, CDR1 is MGHRA and CDR2 is YSYEKL. CDR3 coding DNA: TGCGCCAGCAGCCAAGATGATTGGGCGGCCAAAAACATTCAGTACTTC. Protein: CASSQDDWAAKNIQYF.

The rearrangement joins TRBV5-6 to TRBJ1-3; D is ambiguous. Germline CDR1 and CDR2: SGHDT and YYEEEE. With 4 bases removed from V and 3 bases from J, the gap between germline ends came to 17 bases. The CDR3 extends over 16 amino acids. The CDR3 loop reads CASSRTGGTFGNTIYF. The CDR3 DNA follows: TGTGCCAGCAGCCGCACTGGCGGCACTTTTGGAAACACCATATATTTT.

The chain couples TRBV30 to TRBJ2-7; no reliable D call. The CDR3 length is 11 residues. The V end was cut by 0 bases, the J end by 5 bases, with 5 bases between. The germline gives CDR1 GTSNPN, CDR2 SVGIG (reference sequence). CDR3 amino acids: CAWSVRHEQYF. The CDR3 DNA is TGTGCCTGGAGTGTACGCCACGAGCAGTACTTC.

The V call is TRBV30, the J call TRBJ1-1, with D uncertain. From germline, CDR1 is GTSNPN and CDR2 SVGIG (reference sequence). V lost 3 bases and J lost 3, with 5 bases in between. CDR3 length equals 11 residues. The CDR3 reads CAWSIYTEAFF. Written as DNA, the CDR3 is TGTGCCTGGAGCATATACACTGAAGCTTTCTTT.

The chain recombines TRBV28 with TRBJ2-3; the D gene is possibly TRBD2 (5 bases). Germline V lookup: CDR1 MDHEN, CDR2 SYDVKM. Trimming stripped 6 bases from V and 0 bases from J, with 22 bases between. CDR3 length equals 18 residues. This CDR3 reads CASRSFPPQRTSTDTQYF. The CDR3 bases are TGTGCCAGCAGGAGTTTCCCCCCCCAGCGGACTAGCACAGATACGCAGTATTTT.

The chain joins TRBV7-9 to TRBJ1-2; possible D gene TRBD1, 5 bases. The germline gives CDR1 SEHNR, CDR2 FQNEAQ (reference sequence). V was clipped by 3 bases and J by 3 bases, with 17 bases between them. The CDR3 covers 16 residues. The CDR3 bases are TGTGCCAGCAGCTTCGCCCGACAGATTGGAGACTATGGCTACACCTTC. It encodes CASSFARQIGDYGYTF.

The chain carries TRBV6-5 and TRBJ2-3; TRBD1 matches at 7 bases. The junction had 4 bases not matched to a gene; V was cut back by 4 bases and J by 0 bases. CDR3 length: 15 amino acids. From germline, CDR1 is MNHEY and CDR2 SVGAGI. The CDR3 reads CASSFRTGSTDTQYF. In nucleotides, the CDR3 is TGTGCCAGCAGTTTCCGGACAGGTAGCACAGATACGCAGTATTTT.

The chain recombines TRBV6-1 with TRBJ1-4, with 8 bases identical to TRBD1. Germline assignment: CDR1 MNHNS and CDR2 SASEGT. The CDR3 contains 15 residues. V shed 6 bases, J shed 1 base, and the junction held 4 bases outside the gene matches. The CDR3 region is CASRDRDRTNEKLFF. DNA for the CDR3: TGTGCCAGCAGGGACAGGGATAGAACTAATGAAAAACTGTTTTTT.

This clone was recorded once. The chain uses TRBV7-8 and TRBJ2-2, with D possibly matching TRBD2 (5 bases). The CDR3 has 15 residues. V lost 10 bases to trimming and J lost 2 bases, with 17 bases between them. Germline CDR1 SGHVS, CDR2 FQNEAQ. CDR3 nucleotide sequence: TGTGCCACCGTTAGGGAGAGGCTAAACACCGGGGAGCTGTTTTTT. This codes for CATVRERLNTGELFF.

The chain recombines TRBV29-1 with TRBJ2-7; TRBD1 matches 8 bases. Germline values: CDR1 SQVTM, CDR2 ANQGSEA. The V segment lost 7 bases and the J segment 3 bases; nucleotides outside the gene matches: 8. The CDR3 spans 13 residues. The CDR3 DNA reads TGCAGCGCTGGACAGGGTAATATCTACGAGCAGTACTTC. It yields the protein CSAGQGNIYEQYF.

The chain combines TRBV25-1 with TRBJ2-2, with 8 bases lining up with TRBD2. The CDR3 runs 14 residues. Trimming took 10 bases from V and 3 from J; bases not matched to a gene: 7. The germline V gene encodes CDR1 MGHDK and CDR2 SYGVNS. The CDR3 DNA follows: TGTGCCACTAACGGGAGGGCCGACACCGGGGAGCTGTTTTTT. It is translated as CATNGRADTGELFF.

CDR3 protein: CASSQGLNIQYF. The CDR3, as DNA: TGCGCCAGCAGCCAGGGACTAAACATTCAGTACTTC. The chain carries TRBV5-1 and TRBJ2-4; TRBD2 might be the D (6 bases). This CDR3 has 12 residues. Trimming pared 4 bases from V and 6 bases from J, leaving 8 bases between. The germline gives CDR1 SGHRS, CDR2 YFSETQ.